This entry describes one TCR beta chain. These data originate in a study of CD8+CD57+ T cells in acquired aplastic anemia. Genomic DNA, the template, was used for profiling of the TCR beta VDJ and CDR3. TCRdb reprocessed the reads via MiXCR and lists one record per CDR3 protein. The sample has 160,000 or so distinct CDR3 sequences, around half seen once. Whoever was chosen for sequencing had shown CD8+CD57+ cell expansion by flow cytometry. Each patient had severe acquired aplastic anemia. Per the germline V gene, CDR1 is WNHNN and CDR2 is SYGVQD (reference sequence). V was trimmed by 5 bases and J by 2 bases, leaving 15 bases between them. This CDR3 has 15 amino acids.

The sequencing input was sorted CD4+, CD8+, or CD8+CD57+ T cells (not recorded which) from PBMCs. V gene TRBV10-1 combines with J gene TRBJ1-1; D may be TRBD1 (6 bases). This receptor was identified in a human donor with aplastic anemia. The CDR3 DNA is TGCGCCAGCAGTACCCCGGCAGGGGAAAACACTGAAGCTTTCTTT. Translation gives CASSTPAGENTEAFF.